This T cell receptor (beta chain) was observed in a study of T cells after yellow fever vaccination. Study context: SMART-Seq v4 Ultra Low Input prepared libraries from low-cell fractions. Study-wide points: FACS-sorted repertoires could harbor abundant contaminating bulk-population clonotypes. Most clones from primary vaccination resurfaced after the booster (around 97% CD4, over 75% CD8).

Template switching with 5'RACE generated the TCR cDNA and added a universal primer site and UMIs. Using its own MiXCR run on the 5' RACE reads, TCRdb lists one record per CDR3 protein. The sample holds 300,000 to 400,000 distinct CDR3 sequences; 8.7% are singletons and the top ten take more than 15%. In this sample, this clonotype turned up a few times. Its antigen is as yet unknown. The TCR sequence derives from a man younger than 30 who received the YFV17D yellow fever vaccine. Sequenced material: PBMCs, taken on the day of the first yellow fever vaccination.

CDR3: CASSPTSNYGYTF. The CDR3, as DNA: TGTGCCAGCAGCCCCACATCTAACTATGGCTACACCTTC. The chain carries TRBV11-2 and TRBJ1-2; the D is unclear. Looked up from germline, CDR1 is SGHAT and CDR2 is FQNNGV. CDR3 length: 13 amino acids. With 5 bases removed from V and 0 bases from J, the gap between germline ends came to 7 bases.